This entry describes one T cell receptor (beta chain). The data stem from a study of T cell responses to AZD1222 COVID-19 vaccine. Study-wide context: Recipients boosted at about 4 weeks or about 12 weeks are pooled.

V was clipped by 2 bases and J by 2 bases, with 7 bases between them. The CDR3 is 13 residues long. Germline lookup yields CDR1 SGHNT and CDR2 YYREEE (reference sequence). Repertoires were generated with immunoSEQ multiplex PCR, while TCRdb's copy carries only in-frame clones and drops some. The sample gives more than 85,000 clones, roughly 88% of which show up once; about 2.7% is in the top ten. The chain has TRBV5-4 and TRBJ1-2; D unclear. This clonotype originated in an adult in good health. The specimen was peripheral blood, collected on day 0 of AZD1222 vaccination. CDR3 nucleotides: TGTGCCAGCAGCTTCCCGGGGAACTATGGCTACACCTTC. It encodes CASSFPGNYGYTF.